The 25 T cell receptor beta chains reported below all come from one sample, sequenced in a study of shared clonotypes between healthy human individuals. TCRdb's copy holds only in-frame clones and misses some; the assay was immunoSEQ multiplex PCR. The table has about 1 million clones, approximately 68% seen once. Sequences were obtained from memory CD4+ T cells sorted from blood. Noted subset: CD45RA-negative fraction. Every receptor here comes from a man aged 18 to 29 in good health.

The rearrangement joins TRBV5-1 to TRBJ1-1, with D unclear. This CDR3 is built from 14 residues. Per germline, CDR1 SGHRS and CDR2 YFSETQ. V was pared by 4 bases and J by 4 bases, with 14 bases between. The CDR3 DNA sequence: TGCGCCAGCAGCCGCTCAGCGGGGATCACTGAAGCTTTCTTT. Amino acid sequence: CASSRSAGITEAFF.

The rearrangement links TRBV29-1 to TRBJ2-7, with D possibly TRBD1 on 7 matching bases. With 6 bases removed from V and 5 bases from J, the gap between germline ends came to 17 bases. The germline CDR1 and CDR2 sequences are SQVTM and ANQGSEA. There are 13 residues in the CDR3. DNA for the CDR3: TGCAGCGTGCCCTCAGGGGGGCGGAACGAGCAGTACTTC. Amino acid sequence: CSVPSGGRNEQYF.

The DNA for the CDR3 is TGTGCCAGCAGGAGGGGTGTGGGCACTAACTATGGCTACACCTTC. Translated, it gives CASRRGVGTNYGYTF. This chain joins TRBV6-5 and TRBJ1-2; possible D gene TRBD1, 5 bases. Trimming stripped 6 bases from V and 0 bases from J, with 14 bases between. The V gene's germline CDR1 is MNHEY and CDR2 SVGAGI. The length of the CDR3 is 15 residues.

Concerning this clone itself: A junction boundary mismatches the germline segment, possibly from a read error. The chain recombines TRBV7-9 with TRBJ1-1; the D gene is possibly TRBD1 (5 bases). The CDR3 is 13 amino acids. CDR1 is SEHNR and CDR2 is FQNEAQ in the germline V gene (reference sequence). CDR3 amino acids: CASSLRQNAEAFF. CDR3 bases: TGTGCCAGCAGCCTAAGACAGAACGCTGAAGCTTTCTTT.

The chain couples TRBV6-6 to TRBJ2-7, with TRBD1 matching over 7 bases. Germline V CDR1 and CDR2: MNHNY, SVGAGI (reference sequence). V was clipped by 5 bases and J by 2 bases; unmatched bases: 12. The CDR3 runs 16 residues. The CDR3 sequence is CASSTRQGLDPYEQYF. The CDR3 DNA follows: TGTGCCAGCAGTACCAGACAGGGTTTGGACCCCTACGAGCAGTACTTC.

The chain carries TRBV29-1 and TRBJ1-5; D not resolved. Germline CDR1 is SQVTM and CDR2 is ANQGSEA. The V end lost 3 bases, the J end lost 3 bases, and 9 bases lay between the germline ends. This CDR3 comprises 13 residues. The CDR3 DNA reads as TGCAGCGTTGATCTGGGAGCCAATCAGCCCCAGCATTTT. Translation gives CSVDLGANQPQHF.

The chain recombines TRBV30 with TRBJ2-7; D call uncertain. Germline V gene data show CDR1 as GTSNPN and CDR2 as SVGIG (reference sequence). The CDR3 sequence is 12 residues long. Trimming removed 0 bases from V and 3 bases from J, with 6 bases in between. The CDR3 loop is CAWSVDVYEQYF. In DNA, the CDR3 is TGTGCCTGGAGTGTCGACGTCTACGAGCAGTACTTC. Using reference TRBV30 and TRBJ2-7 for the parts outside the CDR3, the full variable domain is SQTIHQWPATLVQPVGSPLSLECTVEGTSNPNLYWYRQAAGRGLQLLFYSVGIGQISSEVPQNLSASRPQDRQFILSSKKLLLSDSGFYLCAWSVDVYEQYFGPGTRLTVT.

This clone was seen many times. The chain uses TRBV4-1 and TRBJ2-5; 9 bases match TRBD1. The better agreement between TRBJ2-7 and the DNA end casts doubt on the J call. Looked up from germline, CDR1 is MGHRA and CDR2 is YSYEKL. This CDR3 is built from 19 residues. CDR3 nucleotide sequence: TGCGCCAGCAGCCAACGATGGGACAGGGTTAAACCGGGTTCCTACGAGCAGTACTTC. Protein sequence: CASSQRWDRVKPGSYEQYF.

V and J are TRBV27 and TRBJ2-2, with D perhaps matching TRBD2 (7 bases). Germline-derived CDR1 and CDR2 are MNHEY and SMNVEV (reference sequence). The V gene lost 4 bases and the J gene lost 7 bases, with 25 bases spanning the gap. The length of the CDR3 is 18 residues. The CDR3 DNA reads TGTGCCAGCAGTTCCACGGTCTCACGGGGGGCTTGGGTCGGGGAGCTGTTTTTT. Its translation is CASSSTVSRGAWVGELFF.

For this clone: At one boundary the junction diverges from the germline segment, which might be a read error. In DNA, the CDR3 is TGTGCCAGCAGCCAGCATTCCTCCGAGCAGTACTTC. It translates to CASSQHSSEQYF. The chain couples TRBV7-9 to TRBJ2-7; D is unresolved. Germline V lookup: CDR1 SEHNR, CDR2 FQNEAQ (reference sequence). This CDR3 contains 12 residues. Variable domain in full (rest from reference TRBV7-9 and TRBJ2-7): DTGVSQNPRHKITKRGQNVTFRCDPISEHNRLYWYRQTLGQGPEFLTYFQNEAQLEKSRLLSDRFSAERPKGSFSTLEIQRTEQGDSAMYLCASSQHSSEQYFGPGTRLTVT.

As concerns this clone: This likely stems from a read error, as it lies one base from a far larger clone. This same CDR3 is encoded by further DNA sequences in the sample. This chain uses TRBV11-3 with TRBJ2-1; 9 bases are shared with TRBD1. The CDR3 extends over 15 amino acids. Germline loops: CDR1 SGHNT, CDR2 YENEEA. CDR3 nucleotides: TGTGCCAGCAGCATTGGGACAGGGACCTATAATGAGCAGTTCTTC. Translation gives CASSIGTGTYNEQFF.

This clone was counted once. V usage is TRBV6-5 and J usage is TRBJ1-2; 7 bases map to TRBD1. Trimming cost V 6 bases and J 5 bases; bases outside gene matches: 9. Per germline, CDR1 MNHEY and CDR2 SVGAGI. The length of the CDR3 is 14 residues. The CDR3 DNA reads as TGTGCCAGCAGACGACAGGGAGAATTGTATGGCTACACCTTC. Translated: CASRRQGELYGYTF.

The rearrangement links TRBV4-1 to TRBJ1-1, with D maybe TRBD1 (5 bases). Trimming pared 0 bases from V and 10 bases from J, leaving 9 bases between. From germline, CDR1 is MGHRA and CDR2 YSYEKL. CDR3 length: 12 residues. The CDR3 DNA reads TGCGCCAGCAGCCAAGAGGGGGTCTTAGCTTTCTTT. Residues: CASSQEGVLAFF.

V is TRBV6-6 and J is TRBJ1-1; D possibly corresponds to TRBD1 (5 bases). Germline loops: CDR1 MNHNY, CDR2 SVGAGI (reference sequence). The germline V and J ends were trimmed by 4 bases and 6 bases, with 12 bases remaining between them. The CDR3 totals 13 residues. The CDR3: CASSFRDASEAFF. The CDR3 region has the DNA TGTGCCAGCAGTTTCAGGGATGCTTCTGAAGCTTTCTTT.

This chain's CDR3 is CASSKATTNSYEQYF. The CDR3 nucleotides read TGTGCCAGCAGCAAAGCCACTACCAACTCCTACGAGCAGTACTTC. This rearrangement joins TRBV21-1 to TRBJ2-7; TRBD2, as called in the table, went unchecked against the DNA. TRBV21-1 is tagged as a pseudogene. This CDR3 comprises 15 residues.

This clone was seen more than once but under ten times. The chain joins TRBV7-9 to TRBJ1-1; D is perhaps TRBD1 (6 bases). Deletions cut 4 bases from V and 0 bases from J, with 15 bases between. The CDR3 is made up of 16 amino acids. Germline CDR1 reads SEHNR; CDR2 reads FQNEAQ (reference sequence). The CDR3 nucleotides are TGTGCCAGCAGCTCTATTTACAGGGATATGAACACTGAAGCTTTCTTT. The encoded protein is CASSSIYRDMNTEAFF. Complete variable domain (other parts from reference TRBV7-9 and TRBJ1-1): DTGVSQNPRHKITKRGQNVTFRCDPISEHNRLYWYRQTLGQGPEFLTYFQNEAQLEKSRLLSDRFSAERPKGSFSTLEIQRTEQGDSAMYLCASSSIYRDMNTEAFFGQGTRLTVV.

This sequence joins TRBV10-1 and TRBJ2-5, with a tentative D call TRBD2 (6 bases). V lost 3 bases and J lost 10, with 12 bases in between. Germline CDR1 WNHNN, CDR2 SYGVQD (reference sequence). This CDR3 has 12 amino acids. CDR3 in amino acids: CASSDRLAIQYF. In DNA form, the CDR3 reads TGCGCCAGCAGTGATCGCCTAGCGATCCAGTACTTC.

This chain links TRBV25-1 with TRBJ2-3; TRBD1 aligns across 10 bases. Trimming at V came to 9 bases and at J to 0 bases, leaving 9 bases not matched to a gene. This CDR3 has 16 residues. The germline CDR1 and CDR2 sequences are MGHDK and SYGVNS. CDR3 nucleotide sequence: TGTGCCAGTCAAACGGGACAGGGGTCTAGCACAGATACGCAGTATTTT. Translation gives CASQTGQGSSTDTQYF.

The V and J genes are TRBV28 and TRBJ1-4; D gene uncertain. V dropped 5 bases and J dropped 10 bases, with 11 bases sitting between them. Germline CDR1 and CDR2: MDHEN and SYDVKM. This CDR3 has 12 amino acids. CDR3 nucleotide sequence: TGTGCCAGCAGTAGTAGCGGGAGAAAACTGTTTTTT. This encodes CASSSSGRKLFF.

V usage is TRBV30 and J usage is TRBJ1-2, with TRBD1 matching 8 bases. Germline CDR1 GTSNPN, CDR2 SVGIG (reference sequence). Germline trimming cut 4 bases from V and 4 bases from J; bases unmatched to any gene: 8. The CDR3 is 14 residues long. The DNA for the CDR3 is TGTGCCTGGAACGGGGACAGGAATCTCTATGGCTACACCTTC. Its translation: CAWNGDRNLYGYTF. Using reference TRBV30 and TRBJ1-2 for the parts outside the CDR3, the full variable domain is SQTIHQWPATLVQPVGSPLSLECTVEGTSNPNLYWYRQAAGRGLQLLFYSVGIGQISSEVPQNLSASRPQDRQFILSSKKLLLSDSGFYLCAWNGDRNLYGYTFGSGTRLTVV.

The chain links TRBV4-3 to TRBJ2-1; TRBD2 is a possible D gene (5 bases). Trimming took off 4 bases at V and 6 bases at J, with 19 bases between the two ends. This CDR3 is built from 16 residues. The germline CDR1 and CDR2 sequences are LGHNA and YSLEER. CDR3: CASSLTLGGSGNEQFF. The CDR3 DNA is TGCGCCAGCAGCCTAACCCTTGGTGGGAGCGGCAATGAGCAGTTCTTC.

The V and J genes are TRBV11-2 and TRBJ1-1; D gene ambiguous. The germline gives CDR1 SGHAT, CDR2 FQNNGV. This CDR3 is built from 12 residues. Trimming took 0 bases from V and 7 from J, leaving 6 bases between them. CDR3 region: CASSLEWNEAFF. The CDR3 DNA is TGTGCCAGCAGCTTAGAGTGGAATGAAGCTTTCTTT.

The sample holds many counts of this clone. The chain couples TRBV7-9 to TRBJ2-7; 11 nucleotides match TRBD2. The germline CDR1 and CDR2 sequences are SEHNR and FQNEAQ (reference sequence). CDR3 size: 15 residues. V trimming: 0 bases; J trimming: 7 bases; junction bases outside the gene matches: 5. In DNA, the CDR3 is TGTGCCAGCAGCTTAGCTACTAGCGGGAGTGATGAGCAGTACTTC. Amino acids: CASSLATSGSDEQYF.

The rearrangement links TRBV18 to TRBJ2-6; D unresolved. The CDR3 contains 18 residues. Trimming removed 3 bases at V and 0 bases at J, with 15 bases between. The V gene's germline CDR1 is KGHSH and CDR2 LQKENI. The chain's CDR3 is CASSPLTEISSGANVLTF. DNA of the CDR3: TGTGCCAGCTCACCCCTGACGGAAATTAGCTCTGGGGCCAACGTCCTGACTTTC.

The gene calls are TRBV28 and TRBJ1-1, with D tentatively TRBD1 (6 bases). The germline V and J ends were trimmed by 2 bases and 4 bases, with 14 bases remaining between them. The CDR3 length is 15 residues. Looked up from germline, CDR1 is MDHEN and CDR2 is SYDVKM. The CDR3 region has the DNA TGTGCCAGCAGTTTAGGGGGGGCATTACCCACTGAAGCTTTCTTT. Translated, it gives CASSLGGALPTEAFF.